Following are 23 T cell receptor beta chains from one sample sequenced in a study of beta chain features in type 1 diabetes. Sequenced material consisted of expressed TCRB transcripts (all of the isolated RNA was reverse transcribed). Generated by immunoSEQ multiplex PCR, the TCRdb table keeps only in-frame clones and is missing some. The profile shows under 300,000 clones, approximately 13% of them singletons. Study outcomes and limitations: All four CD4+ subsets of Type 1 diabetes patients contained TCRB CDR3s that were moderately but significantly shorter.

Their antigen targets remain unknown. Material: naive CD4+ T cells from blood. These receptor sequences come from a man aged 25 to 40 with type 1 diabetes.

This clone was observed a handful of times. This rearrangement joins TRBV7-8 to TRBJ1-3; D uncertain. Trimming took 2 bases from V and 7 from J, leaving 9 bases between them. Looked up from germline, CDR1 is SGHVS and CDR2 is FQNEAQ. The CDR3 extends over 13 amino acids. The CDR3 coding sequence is TGTGCCAGCAGCTTACGGGTAGCGAACACCATATATTTT. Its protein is CASSLRVANTIYF.

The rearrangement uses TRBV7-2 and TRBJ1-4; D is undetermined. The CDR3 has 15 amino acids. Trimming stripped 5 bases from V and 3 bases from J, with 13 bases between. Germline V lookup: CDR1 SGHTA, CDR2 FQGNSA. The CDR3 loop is CASSLRTAANEKLFF. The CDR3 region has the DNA TGTGCCAGCAGCCTCCGTACGGCGGCTAATGAAAAACTGTTTTTT.

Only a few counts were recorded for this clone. This CDR3 reads CASSFSQGAGANVLTF. The CDR3 region has the DNA TGTGCCAGCAGCTTTTCACAGGGGGCTGGGGCCAACGTCCTGACTTTC. The chain uses TRBV11-2 and TRBJ2-6; 8 bases align to TRBD1. V shed 3 bases and J 2 bases; nucleotides not matched to a gene: 3. The length of the CDR3 is 16 residues. The germline gives CDR1 SGHAT, CDR2 FQNNGV.

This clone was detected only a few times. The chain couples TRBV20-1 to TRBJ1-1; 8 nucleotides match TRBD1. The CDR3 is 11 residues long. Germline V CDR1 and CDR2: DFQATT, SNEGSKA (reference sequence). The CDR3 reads CSENRGAEAFF. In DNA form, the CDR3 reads TGCAGCGAAAACAGGGGGGCAGAAGCTTTCTTT.

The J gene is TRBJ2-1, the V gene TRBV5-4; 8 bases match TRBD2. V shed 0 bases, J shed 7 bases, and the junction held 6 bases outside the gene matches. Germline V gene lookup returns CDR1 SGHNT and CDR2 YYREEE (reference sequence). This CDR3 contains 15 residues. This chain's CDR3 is CASSLEAGVWNEQFF. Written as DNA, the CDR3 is TGTGCCAGCAGCTTGGAAGCGGGAGTTTGGAATGAGCAGTTCTTC.

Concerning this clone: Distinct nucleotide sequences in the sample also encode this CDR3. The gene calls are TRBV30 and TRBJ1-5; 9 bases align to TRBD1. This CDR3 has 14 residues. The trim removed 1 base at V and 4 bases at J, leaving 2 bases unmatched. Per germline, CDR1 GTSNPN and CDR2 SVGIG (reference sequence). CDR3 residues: CAWSAGTGNQPQHF. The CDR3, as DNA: TGTGCCTGGAGTGCCGGGACAGGGAATCAGCCCCAGCATTTT.

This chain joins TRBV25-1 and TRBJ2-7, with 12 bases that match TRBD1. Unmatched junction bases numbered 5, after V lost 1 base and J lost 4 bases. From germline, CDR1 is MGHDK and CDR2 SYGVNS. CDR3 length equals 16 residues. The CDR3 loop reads CASSESGTGGSYEQYF. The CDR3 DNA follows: TGTGCCAGCAGTGAATCTGGGACAGGGGGCAGTTACGAGCAGTACTTC.

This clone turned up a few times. Written as DNA, the CDR3 is TGCAGCGCAAATACAGGGTCTGGGGACACTGAAGCTTTCTTT. Its protein product is CSANTGSGDTEAFF. This chain joins TRBV29-1 and TRBJ1-1; D possibly corresponds to TRBD1 (6 bases). This CDR3 is 14 amino acids long. The ends were cut back, 7 bases at V and 3 bases at J, with 18 bases in the middle. Germline assignment: CDR1 SQVTM and CDR2 ANQGSEA. Variable domain in full (rest from reference TRBV29-1 and TRBJ1-1): SAVISQKPSRDICQRGTSLTIQCQVDSQVTMMFWYRQQPGQSLTLIATANQGSEATYESGFVIDKFPISRPNLTFSTLTVSNMSPEDSSIYLCSANTGSGDTEAFFGQGTRLTVV.

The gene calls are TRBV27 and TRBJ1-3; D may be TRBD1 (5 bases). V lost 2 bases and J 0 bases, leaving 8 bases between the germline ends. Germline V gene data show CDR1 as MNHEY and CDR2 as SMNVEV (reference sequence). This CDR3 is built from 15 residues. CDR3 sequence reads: CASSLQGNSGNTIYF. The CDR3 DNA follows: TGTGCCAGCAGTTTACAGGGAAACTCTGGAAACACCATATATTTT.

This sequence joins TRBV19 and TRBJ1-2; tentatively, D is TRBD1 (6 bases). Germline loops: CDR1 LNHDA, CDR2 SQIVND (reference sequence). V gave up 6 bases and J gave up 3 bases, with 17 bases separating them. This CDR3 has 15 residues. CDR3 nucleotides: TGTGCCAGTAGGAACCAACAGGGAGTAGACTATGGCTACACCTTC. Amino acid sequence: CASRNQQGVDYGYTF.

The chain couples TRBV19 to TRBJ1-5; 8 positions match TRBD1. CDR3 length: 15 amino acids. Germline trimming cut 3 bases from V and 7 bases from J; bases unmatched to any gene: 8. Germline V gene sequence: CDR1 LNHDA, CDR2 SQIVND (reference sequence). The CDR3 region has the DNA TGTGCCAGTAGTATCCGGACAGGGCGAGGGCAGCCCCAGCATTTT. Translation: CASSIRTGRGQPQHF.

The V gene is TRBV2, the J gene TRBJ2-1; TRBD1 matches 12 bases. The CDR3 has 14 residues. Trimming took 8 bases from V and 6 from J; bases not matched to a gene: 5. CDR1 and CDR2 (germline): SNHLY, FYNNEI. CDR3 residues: CASQGQGASNEQFF. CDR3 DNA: TGTGCCAGCCAGGGACAGGGGGCCAGCAATGAGCAGTTCTTC.

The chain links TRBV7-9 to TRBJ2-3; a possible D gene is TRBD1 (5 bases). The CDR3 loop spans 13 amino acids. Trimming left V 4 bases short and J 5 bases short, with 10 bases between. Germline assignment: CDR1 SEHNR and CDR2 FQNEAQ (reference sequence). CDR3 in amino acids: CASSSRAGDTQYF. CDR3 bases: TGTGCCAGCAGCTCCAGGGCTGGAGATACGCAGTATTTT.

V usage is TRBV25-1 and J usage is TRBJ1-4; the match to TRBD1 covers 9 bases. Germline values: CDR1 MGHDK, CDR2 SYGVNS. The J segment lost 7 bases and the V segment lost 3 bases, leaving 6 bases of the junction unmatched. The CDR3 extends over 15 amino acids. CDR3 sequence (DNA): TGTGCCAGCAGTGATCAACAGGGGGCGGGTGAAAAACTGTTTTTT. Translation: CASSDQQGAGEKLFF.

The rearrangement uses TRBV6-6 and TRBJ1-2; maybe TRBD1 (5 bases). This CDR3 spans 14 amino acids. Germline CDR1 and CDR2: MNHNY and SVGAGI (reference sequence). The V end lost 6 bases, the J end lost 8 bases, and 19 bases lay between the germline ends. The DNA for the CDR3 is TGTGCCAGCAGCAATGATGGCAGGCGGGGCGGCTACACCTTC. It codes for CASSNDGRRGGYTF.

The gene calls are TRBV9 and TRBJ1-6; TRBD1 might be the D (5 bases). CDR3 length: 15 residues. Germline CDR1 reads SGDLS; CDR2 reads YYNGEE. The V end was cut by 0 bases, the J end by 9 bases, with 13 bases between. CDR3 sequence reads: CASSVGQSQGSPLHF. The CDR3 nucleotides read TGTGCCAGCAGCGTAGGACAGTCTCAAGGTTCACCCCTCCACTTT.

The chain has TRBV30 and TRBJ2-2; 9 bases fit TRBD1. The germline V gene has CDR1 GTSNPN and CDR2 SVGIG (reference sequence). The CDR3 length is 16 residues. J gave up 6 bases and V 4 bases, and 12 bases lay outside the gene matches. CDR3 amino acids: CAWKSPGQGRAGELFF. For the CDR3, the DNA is TGTGCCTGGAAATCTCCGGGACAGGGTAGAGCCGGGGAGCTGTTTTTT. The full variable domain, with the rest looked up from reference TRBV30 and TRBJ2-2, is SQTIHQWPATLVQPVGSPLSLECTVEGTSNPNLYWYRQAAGRGLQLLFYSVGIGQISSEVPQNLSASRPQDRQFILSSKKLLLSDSGFYLCAWKSPGQGRAGELFFGEGSRLTVL.

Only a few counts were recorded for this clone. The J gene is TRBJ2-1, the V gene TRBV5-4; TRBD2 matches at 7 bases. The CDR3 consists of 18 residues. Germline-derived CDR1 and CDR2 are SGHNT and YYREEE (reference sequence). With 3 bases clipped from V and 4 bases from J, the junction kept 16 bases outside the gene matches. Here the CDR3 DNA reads TGTGCCAGCAGCTCCCGTGGCGGAGGTAGCGGGCCGTACAATGAGCAGTTCTTC. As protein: CASSSRGGGSGPYNEQFF.

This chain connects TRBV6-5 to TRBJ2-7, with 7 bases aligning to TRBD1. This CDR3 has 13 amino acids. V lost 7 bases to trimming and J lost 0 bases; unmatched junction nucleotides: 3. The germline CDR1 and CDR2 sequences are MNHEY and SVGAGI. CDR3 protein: CASKGDSSYEQYF. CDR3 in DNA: TGTGCCAGCAAGGGGGACAGCTCCTACGAGCAGTACTTC.

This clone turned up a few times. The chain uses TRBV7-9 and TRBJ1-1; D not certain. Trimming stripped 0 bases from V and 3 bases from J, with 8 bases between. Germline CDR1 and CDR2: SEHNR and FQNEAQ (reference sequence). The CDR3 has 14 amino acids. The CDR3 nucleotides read TGTGCCAGCAGCTTAGCTAGCACGTACACTGAAGCTTTCTTT. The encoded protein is CASSLASTYTEAFF.

The CDR3 is CASRTSGSQETQYF. CDR3 DNA sequence: TGTGCCAGCAGGACTAGCGGGAGTCAAGAGACCCAGTACTTC. The V call is TRBV4-2, the J call TRBJ2-5, with 12 bases fitting TRBD2. V shed 6 bases and J 2 bases; nucleotides not matched to a gene: 1. The CDR3 consists of 14 residues. From germline, CDR1 is LGHNA and CDR2 YNFKEQ.

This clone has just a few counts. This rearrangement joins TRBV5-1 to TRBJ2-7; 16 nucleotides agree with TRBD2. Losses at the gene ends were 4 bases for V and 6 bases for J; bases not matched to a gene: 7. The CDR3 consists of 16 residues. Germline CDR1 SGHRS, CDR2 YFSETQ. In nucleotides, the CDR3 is TGCGCCAGCAGCCCTGGGACTAGCGGGAGGGCCAGCGAGCAGTACTTC. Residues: CASSPGTSGRASEQYF.

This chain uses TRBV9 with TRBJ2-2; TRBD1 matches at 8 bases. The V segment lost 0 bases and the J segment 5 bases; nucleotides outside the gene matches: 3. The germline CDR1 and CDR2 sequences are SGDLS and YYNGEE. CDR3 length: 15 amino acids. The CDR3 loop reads CASSVVDRVTGELFF. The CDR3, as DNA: TGTGCCAGCAGCGTAGTGGACAGGGTTACCGGGGAGCTGTTTTTT.